Listed here are 21 T cell receptor beta chains from one sample, sequenced in a study of identical twins. TCRdb reprocessed the 5' RACE reads with MiXCR, giving one entry per CDR3 protein. The top ten clones hold around 0.48% of a sample with around 490,000 distinct CDR3 sequences, about a fifth of them seen once. The data also belong to a second study, concerning yellow fever vaccine responses in identical twins.

Sequenced input: CD4+ T cells sorted from blood. These receptors all come from a woman aged 18-35 years in good health.

This chain connects TRBV7-9 to TRBJ1-6; D is perhaps TRBD1 (6 bases). The germline V gene has CDR1 SEHNR and CDR2 FQNEAQ (reference sequence). The V and J ends lost 8 bases and 7 bases respectively, with 15 bases between them. The CDR3 is made up of 14 amino acids. The CDR3 nucleotides read TGTGCCAGCGGCGGCAGAGGGGGGAATTCACCCCTCCACTTT. Translating gives CASGGRGGNSPLHF. Full variable domain (outside the CDR3, taken from reference TRBV7-9 and TRBJ1-6): DTGVSQNPRHKITKRGQNVTFRCDPISEHNRLYWYRQTLGQGPEFLTYFQNEAQLEKSRLLSDRFSAERPKGSFSTLEIQRTEQGDSAMYLCASGGRGGNSPLHFGNGTRLTVT.

There are a few counts of this clonotype. This sequence joins TRBV18 and TRBJ2-3; the D call may be TRBD1 or TRBD2 (6 bases each). Deletions cut 1 base from V and 2 bases from J, with 10 bases between. The CDR3 consists of 15 residues. Germline loops: CDR1 KGHSH, CDR2 LQKENI. This CDR3 is CASSPRGATTDTQYF. The CDR3 nucleotides are TGTGCCAGCTCACCACGGGGGGCCACCACAGATACGCAGTATTTT.

This clonotype appeared a few times. The chain links TRBV10-3 to TRBJ1-1, with a tentative D call TRBD1 (6 bases). The CDR3 contains 11 residues. CDR1 and CDR2 from the germline V gene are ENHRY and SYGVKD. V was trimmed by 8 bases and J by 11 bases, leaving 15 bases between them. The CDR3 region is CAIGDTAAAFF. The CDR3 DNA follows: TGTGCCATCGGGGACACGGCTGCGGCTTTCTTT.

This clonotype was detected only once. J is TRBJ2-1 and V is TRBV9; tentatively, D is TRBD2 (5 bases). The CDR3 extends over 15 amino acids. The V end lost 0 bases, the J end lost 7 bases, and 14 bases lay between the germline ends. Germline CDR1 SGDLS, CDR2 YYNGEE. The CDR3 region is CASSVGGGSMNEQFF. The CDR3 DNA reads TGTGCCAGCAGCGTAGGAGGTGGGAGTATGAATGAGCAGTTCTTC.

This clonotype was seen only once. The chain joins TRBV20-1 to TRBJ2-5; a possible D gene is TRBD2 (6 bases). Germline V lookup: CDR1 DFQATT, CDR2 SNEGSKA (reference sequence). V shed 5 bases and J shed 9 bases, with 16 bases lying between them. The CDR3 is 12 residues long. CDR3 in amino acids: CSAGSSAVAQYF. CDR3 bases: TGCAGTGCTGGATCTAGCGCAGTGGCCCAGTACTTC.

This clonotype was counted only a few times. The chain employs TRBV10-3 and TRBJ1-5; TRBD1 is a possible D gene (5 bases). V lost 5 bases to trimming and J lost 2 bases, with 10 bases between them. Germline V gene lookup returns CDR1 ENHRY and CDR2 SYGVKD. There are 14 residues in the CDR3. CDR3 coding DNA: TGTGCCATCAGTCCAGGGTGGGGCAATCAGCCCCAGCATTTT. It specifies CAISPGWGNQPQHF.

The chain is built from TRBV4-1 and TRBJ1-1; D may be TRBD1 (6 bases). This CDR3 has 14 residues. Germline assignment: CDR1 MGHRA and CDR2 YSYEKL. Trimming pared 5 bases from V and 4 bases from J, leaving 14 bases between. CDR3 in amino acids: CASSAPTRGTEAFF. In DNA form, the CDR3 reads TGCGCCAGCAGCGCACCGACCAGGGGCACTGAAGCTTTCTTT.

The V gene is TRBV9, the J gene TRBJ2-2; tentative D call: TRBD1 (5 bases). Germline loops: CDR1 SGDLS, CDR2 YYNGEE. V lost 1 base and J 5 bases, leaving 12 bases between the germline ends. The length of the CDR3 is 15 residues. CDR3 region: CASSVQGSSTGELFF. In nucleotides, the CDR3 is TGTGCCAGCAGCGTACAGGGAAGTTCTACCGGGGAGCTGTTTTTT.

This clonotype was seen ten or more times. This sequence joins TRBV28 and TRBJ2-1; TRBD2 aligns across 9 bases. This CDR3 is built from 13 residues. The trim removed 7 bases at V and 8 bases at J, leaving 6 bases unmatched. Germline CDR1 MDHEN, CDR2 SYDVKM. For the CDR3, the DNA is TGTGCCAGCAATAGCGGGAGAGGGGATGAGCAGTTCTTC. Translated: CASNSGRGDEQFF.

This chain links TRBV7-7 with TRBJ2-1; D is possibly TRBD2 (6 bases). V was clipped by 0 bases and J by 10 bases, with 7 bases between them. Germline V lookup: CDR1 SSHAT, CDR2 FNYEAQ (reference sequence). CDR3 length: 12 residues. The CDR3 nucleotides read TGTGCCAGCAGCTTAGCCGCGGGGGAGCAGTTCTTC. This translates into CASSLAAGEQFF.

This clonotype was recorded a few times. The chain couples TRBV4-1 to TRBJ2-1; 9 bases are shared with TRBD1. This CDR3 has 18 residues. Germline CDR1 and CDR2: MGHRA and YSYEKL. Trimming cost V 4 bases and J 7 bases; bases outside gene matches: 17. Here the CDR3 reads CASSPPLTPGQGGNEQFF. CDR3 coding DNA: TGCGCCAGCAGCCCGCCACTAACTCCGGGACAGGGTGGGAATGAGCAGTTCTTC.

The rearrangement uses TRBV2 and TRBJ1-5; tentatively, D is TRBD1 (6 bases). The CDR3 sequence is 15 residues long. V was cut by 6 bases and J by 0 bases, with 12 bases left in between. Germline lookup yields CDR1 SNHLY and CDR2 FYNNEI. This chain's CDR3 is CASRATGYSNQPQHF. DNA of the CDR3: TGTGCCAGCAGGGCTACAGGGTATAGCAATCAGCCCCAGCATTTT.

The chain uses TRBV18 and TRBJ2-1; D perhaps matches TRBD1 (6 bases). V was trimmed by 4 bases and J by 5 bases, leaving 15 bases between them. CDR3 length: 15 amino acids. The germline V gene has CDR1 KGHSH and CDR2 LQKENI. The CDR3: CASSLKQGPNNEQFF. For the CDR3, the DNA is TGTGCCAGCTCACTCAAGCAGGGGCCAAACAATGAGCAGTTCTTC.

This chain joins TRBV5-1 and TRBJ2-3, with TRBD2 identical over 8 bases. The ends lost 3 bases at V and 6 bases at J; junction bases unmatched: 12. From germline, CDR1 is SGHRS and CDR2 YFSETQ. The CDR3 totals 16 residues. This CDR3 reads CASSWVGAGVSDTQYF. The DNA for the CDR3 is TGCGCCAGCAGCTGGGTTGGAGCGGGAGTTTCGGATACGCAGTATTTT. Using reference TRBV5-1 and TRBJ2-3 for the parts outside the CDR3, the full variable domain is KAGVTQTPRYLIKTRGQQVTLSCSPISGHRSVSWYQQTPGQGLQFLFEYFSETQRNKGNFPGRFSGRQFSNSRSEMNVSTLELGDSALYLCASSWVGAGVSDTQYFGPGTRLTVL.

This clonotype appeared a few times. The J gene is TRBJ2-7, the V gene TRBV11-2; 9 bases map to TRBD1. The CDR3 consists of 16 residues. After removal of 2 bases from V and 10 bases from J, the junction contained 15 bases not matched to a gene. CDR1 SGHAT and CDR2 FQNNGV come from the germline V gene. The CDR3 nucleotides are TGTGCCAGCAGCTTACGAACCTCGGGGACAGGGAGTATCCAGTACGTC. As protein: CASSLRTSGTGSIQYV.

The genes are TRBV7-9 and TRBJ1-4; TRBD1 is a possible D gene (5 bases). Trimming stripped 8 bases from V and 4 bases from J, with 11 bases between. CDR3 length: 13 amino acids. CDR1 SEHNR and CDR2 FQNEAQ come from the germline V gene (reference sequence). The CDR3 is CASRGEVNEKLFF. CDR3 bases: TGTGCCAGCCGAGGGGAGGTTAATGAAAAACTGTTTTTT.

This clonotype was seen a handful of times. The V and J genes are TRBV29-1 and TRBJ2-7; D is ambiguous. The germline V and J ends were trimmed by 4 bases and 0 bases, with 13 bases remaining between them. CDR1 is SQVTM and CDR2 is ANQGSEA in the germline V gene. The CDR3 totals 14 residues. CDR3 loop: CSVGPKLSSYEQYF. CDR3 DNA: TGCAGCGTTGGACCAAAATTGAGCTCCTACGAGCAGTACTTC.

In its sample, this clonotype was seen a few times. The chain employs TRBV2 and TRBJ2-2; the D gene is possibly TRBD1 (5 bases). V was shortened by 6 bases and J by 2 bases, with 13 bases between the two germline ends. The V gene's germline CDR1 is SNHLY and CDR2 FYNNEI. This CDR3 region has 15 residues. CDR3 residues: CASRAQGYNTGELFF. In DNA, the CDR3 is TGTGCCAGCAGAGCTCAGGGTTACAACACCGGGGAGCTGTTTTTT.

The rearrangement uses TRBV11-2 and TRBJ2-7; TRBD2 agrees at 9 bases. Per the germline V gene, CDR1 is SGHAT and CDR2 is FQNNGV. Trimming cost V 4 bases and J 2 bases; bases outside gene matches: 6. This CDR3 is 15 amino acids long. The CDR3 loop is CASSSSSGSAYEQYF. In DNA, the CDR3 is TGTGCCAGCAGCTCTAGTAGCGGGAGCGCCTACGAGCAGTACTTC.

V gene TRBV24-1 combines with J gene TRBJ2-3, with 7 nucleotides matching TRBD2. CDR3 size: 17 residues. Germline CDR1 KGHDR, CDR2 SFDVKD. Trimming took 1 base from V and 1 from J; bases not matched to a gene: 7. In nucleotides, the CDR3 is TGTGCCACCAGTGATTTAGGCGGGGCGGGAGGCACAGATACGCAGTATTTT. Encoded protein: CATSDLGGAGGTDTQYF.

V and J are TRBV11-2 and TRBJ2-6; D uncertain. Trimming removed 1 base at V and 10 bases at J, with 8 bases between. Germline CDR1 reads SGHAT; CDR2 reads FQNNGV. The CDR3 runs 13 residues. The CDR3 DNA follows: TGTGCCAGCAGCTTAGTCTCGGAAAACGTCCTGACTTTC. Protein sequence: CASSLVSENVLTF.